The sequence of this T cell receptor (beta chain) was determined in a study of T cells after yellow fever vaccination. This clonotype was seen at least ten times. CDR3 length equals 17 residues. In germline, CDR1 is SSHAT, CDR2 FNYEAQ (reference sequence). V dropped 4 bases and J dropped 2; count of bases not matched to a gene: 9. TCRdb itself ran the 5' RACE reads through MiXCR, one entry per CDR3 protein. The table includes approximately 300,000 distinct CDR3 sequences, 10% to 15% detected once. This sequence was found in a young man who received the YFV17D yellow fever vaccine. The sequencing here drew on CD4+ T cells sorted from PBMCs, taken 45 days after the yellow fever booster vaccination. V usage is TRBV7-7 and J usage is TRBJ2-1; 9 bases agree with TRBD2. The CDR3 region has the DNA TGTGCCAGCAGCTCAACCTTGGCGGGAGGGCCCTACAATGAGCAGTTCTTC. This sequence encodes CASSSTLAGGPYNEQFF.